The following is a T cell receptor beta chain sequence with its context. The sample is drawn from a study of T cells after posttransplantation cyclophosphamide. The germline V gene has CDR1 MDHEN and CDR2 SYDVKM. The CDR3 has 18 amino acids. The J segment lost 1 base and the V segment lost 10 bases, leaving 14 bases of the junction unmatched. Methotrexate plus calcineurin inhibitor accompanied controls' myeloablative marrow transplants; sampling was 1 year later. Produced via immunoSEQ multiplex PCR; TCRdb's table is partial and in-frame only. The sample has around 16,000 clones, 84% seen once. The starting material was PBMCs, obtained 350 to 400 days after allogeneic stem cell transplant with calcineurin inhibitor and methotrexate. The chain joins TRBV28 to TRBJ1-5; 12 bases line up with TRBD1. The origin of this receptor is a male patient in his late teens or twenties who received an allogeneic stem cell transplant from a related donor, was CMV-positive, and had no GVHD. A share of the T cells may be of graft donor origin. CDR3 in DNA: TGTGCCACATGGGCCGGGACAGGGGGCGTCAGGAGCAATCAGCCCCAGCATTTT. This translates into CATWAGTGGVRSNQPQHF.